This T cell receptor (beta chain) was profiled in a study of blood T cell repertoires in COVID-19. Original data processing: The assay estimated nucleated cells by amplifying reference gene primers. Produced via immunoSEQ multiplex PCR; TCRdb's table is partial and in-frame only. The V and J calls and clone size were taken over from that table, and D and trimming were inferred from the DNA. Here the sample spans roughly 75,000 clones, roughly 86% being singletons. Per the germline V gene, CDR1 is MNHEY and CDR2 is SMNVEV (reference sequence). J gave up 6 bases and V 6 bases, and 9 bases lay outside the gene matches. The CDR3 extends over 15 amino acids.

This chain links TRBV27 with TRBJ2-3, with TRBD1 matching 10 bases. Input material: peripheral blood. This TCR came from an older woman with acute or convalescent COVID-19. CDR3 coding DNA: TGTGCCAGCAGCACTCCGGGACAGGGGATTGATACGCAGTATTTT. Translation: CASSTPGQGIDTQYF.